What follows is one T cell receptor (beta chain) and its context. As handled by the study authors: Reference gene primer amplification in the assay estimated nucleated cell counts. Only in-frame clones appear in the TCRdb table, and some are missing; sequencing was by immunoSEQ multiplex PCR. D and trimming were read from the DNA, whereas the V and J calls and clone size are those reported in that table. The repertoire has around 140,000 clones, roughly three quarters of them found once; the top ten carry approximately 2%. Losses at the gene ends were 5 bases for V and 4 bases for J; bases not matched to a gene: 11. Germline V lookup: CDR1 MNHEY, CDR2 SMNVEV (reference sequence). This CDR3 region has 16 residues. The sample originates from a study of blood T cell repertoires in COVID-19. Study as a whole: PBMCs, B-cell-depleted T cells, or T cells were the source of the cDNA or gDNA that made up the material.

The clonotype comes from a woman in her 70s with acute or convalescent COVID-19. This chain links TRBV27 with TRBJ2-7, with 10 bases identical to TRBD2. The specimen sequenced was peripheral blood. In nucleotides, the CDR3 is TGTGCCAGCAGTCCCGAAAGCGGGAGGGCCTTTTACGAGCAGTACTTC. Its protein product is CASSPESGRAFYEQYF.